The source of this T cell receptor beta chain is a study of blood T cell repertoires in COVID-19. Study context: T cells, B-cell-depleted T cells, or PBMCs supplied cDNA or gDNA.

Germline V gene lookup returns CDR1 MNHEY and CDR2 SMNVEV (reference sequence). This CDR3 contains 13 residues. The V end lost 4 bases, the J end lost 3 bases, and 9 bases lay between the germline ends. In the original processing: The assay estimated nucleated cells by amplifying reference gene primers. Using immunoSEQ multiplex PCR, the repertoire was profiled, and TCRdb retains in-frame clones only, with some absent. V, J and clone size are those of that table, while D and trimming were read from the DNA. Of approximately 250,000 clones detected, around 89% appear once; the ten largest clones hold 2% to 2.5%.

The sequenced sample consisted of PBMCs or T cells enriched from blood (not recorded which). This clonotype was obtained from a woman between 35 and 50 years old with acute COVID-19. V usage is TRBV27 and J usage is TRBJ1-2; a possible D gene is TRBD1 (5 bases). The CDR3 protein is CASSSGGDYGYTF. Written as DNA, the CDR3 is TGTGCCAGCAGTTCCGGGGGAGACTATGGCTACACCTTC.